The TCR beta chain under discussion was sequenced for a study of blood T cell repertoires in COVID-19 (dated by TCRdb to the early 2020s). Background for the entire study: The collaborator samples originated in the United States, Italy and Spain and spanned the acute and convalescent phases of COVID-19. Sample metadata almost always included a de-identified subject ID, COVID-19 status, age in years and sex. Samples were obtained from the ongoing ImmuneRACE study (first 160 participants) and from about 1,300 subjects provided by 6 global collaborators. A freely available public database, intended as a resource for researchers studying the immune response to SARS-CoV-2, is where the repertoires were released. Where available, HLA class I and class II types were obtained from metadata supplied by the sample provider rather than from assay-based typing. The dataset comprised deeply sampled blood TCRbeta repertoires from subjects exposed to, actively infected with, or recovered from COVID-19. The material from the prospective study consisted of cDNA or gDNA derived from T cells, B-cell-depleted T cells, or PBMCs.

In the prospective study, participants were about 18 to 89 years old, resided in 24 geographic areas of the United States, and were enrolled through a virtual design. In the prospective study, cohorts were assigned on the basis of participant-reported clinical history obtained from a screening survey and a study questionnaire. Exposed participants had been in contact with someone with a PCR-confirmed or clinician-diagnosed COVID-19 case within 2 weeks of study entry. Each participant in the prospective study had whole blood, serum and a nasopharyngeal or oropharyngeal swab collected by mobile phlebotomists. Additional blood draws and questionnaires over an approximately 2-month period could optionally be provided by prospective study participants. Prospective study blood samples were shipped either frozen or at room temperature before DNA extraction. Reading from cysteine to phenylalanine, the CDR3 counts 15 amino acids. Only the CDR3 portion is preserved as DNA: 45 bases, with reading frame beginning at the first base. Cut back by 3 bases and 1 base, the V and J ends lie 12 bases apart. Looking up the germline V gene yields CDR1 SGHDT and CDR2 YYEEEE.

TCRbeta CDR3 regions were amplified from genomic DNA by means of the immunoSEQ Assay, a bias-controlled multiplex PCR. From the authors' description of their analysis: Within the assay, amplification of reference gene primers was used to estimate how many nucleated cells each sample contained. To quantify the absolute abundance of each unique TCRbeta CDR3 rearrangement, sequence reads were collapsed and filtered. For each sample, productive Simpson clonality was calculated by taking the square root of Simpson's diversity index across productive rearrangements. TCRdb took over this immuneACCESS table, retaining in-frame rearrangements with V and J assigned. Such tables are incomplete; in checked studies, under half of the missing clones stem from an unresolved V gene, and the remainder is unexplained. The DNA was the basis for D and trimming; V, J and clone size are from that table. The sample yields 260,000 or so clones; around four fifths were counted once. The top ten clonotypes cover 3.5% to 4% of the sample.

Worth noting for this clone: The specificity of this receptor is unknown. No quality values exist for individual bases; no much larger clone is one base distant.

Points the paper makes about the study in general: Clinical and demographic metadata were provided uncurated, with the amount varying by source and participant.

The sample comprised PBMCs or T cells enriched from blood (not recorded which). The chain is encoded by TRBV5-6 joined to TRBJ2-3; a tentative D match to TRBD2 spans 5 bases. This TCR came from a woman in her forties who had been exposed to COVID-19. The nucleotide sequence reads TGTGCCAGCAGCTCCTCCGTTAGCGGCACAGATACGCAGTATTTT. The encoded protein is CASSSSVSGTDTQYF.